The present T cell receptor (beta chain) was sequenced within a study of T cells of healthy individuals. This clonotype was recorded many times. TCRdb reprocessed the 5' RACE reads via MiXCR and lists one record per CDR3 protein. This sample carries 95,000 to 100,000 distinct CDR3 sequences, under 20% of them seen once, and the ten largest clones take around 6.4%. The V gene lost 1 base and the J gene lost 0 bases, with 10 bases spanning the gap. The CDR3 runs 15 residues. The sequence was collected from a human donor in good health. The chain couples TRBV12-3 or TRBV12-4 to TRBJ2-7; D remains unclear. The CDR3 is CASSLGQKNSYEQYF. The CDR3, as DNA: TGTGCCAGCAGTTTAGGGCAGAAGAACTCCTACGAGCAGTACTTC.